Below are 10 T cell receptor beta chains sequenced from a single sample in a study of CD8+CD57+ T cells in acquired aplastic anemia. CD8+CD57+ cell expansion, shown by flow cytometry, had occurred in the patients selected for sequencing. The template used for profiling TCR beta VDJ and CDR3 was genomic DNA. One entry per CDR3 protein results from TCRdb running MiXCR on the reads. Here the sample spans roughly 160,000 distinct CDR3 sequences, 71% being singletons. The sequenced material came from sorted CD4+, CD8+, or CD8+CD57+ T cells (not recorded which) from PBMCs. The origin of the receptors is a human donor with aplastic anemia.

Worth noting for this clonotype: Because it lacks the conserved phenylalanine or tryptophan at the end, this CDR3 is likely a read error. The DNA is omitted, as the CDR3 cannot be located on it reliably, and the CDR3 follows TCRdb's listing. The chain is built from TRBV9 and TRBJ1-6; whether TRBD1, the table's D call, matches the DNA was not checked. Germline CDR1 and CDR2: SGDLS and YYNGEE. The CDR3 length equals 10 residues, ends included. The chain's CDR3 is CASSGQTGAV.

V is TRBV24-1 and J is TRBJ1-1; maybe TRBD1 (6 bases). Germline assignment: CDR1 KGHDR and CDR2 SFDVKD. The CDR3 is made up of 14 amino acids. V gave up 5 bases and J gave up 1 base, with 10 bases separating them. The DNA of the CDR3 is TGTGCCACCAGTGCCGGGACATCGAACACTGAAGCTTTCTTT. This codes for CATSAGTSNTEAFF.

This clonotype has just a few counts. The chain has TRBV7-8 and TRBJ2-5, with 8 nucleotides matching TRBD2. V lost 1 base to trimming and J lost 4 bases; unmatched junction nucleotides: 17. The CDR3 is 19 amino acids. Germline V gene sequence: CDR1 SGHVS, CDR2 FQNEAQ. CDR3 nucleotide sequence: TGTGCCAGCAGCTTAGTGGCCAGCAGCGAGGGACTAGAGTCAGAGACCCAGTACTTC. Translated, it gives CASSLVASSEGLESETQYF. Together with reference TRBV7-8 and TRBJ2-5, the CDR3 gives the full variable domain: GAGVSQSPRYKVAKRGQDVALRCDPISGHVSLFWYQQALGQGPEFLTYFQNEAQLDKSGLPSDRFFAERPEGSVSTLKIQRTQQEDSAVYLCASSLVASSEGLESETQYFGPGTRLLVL.

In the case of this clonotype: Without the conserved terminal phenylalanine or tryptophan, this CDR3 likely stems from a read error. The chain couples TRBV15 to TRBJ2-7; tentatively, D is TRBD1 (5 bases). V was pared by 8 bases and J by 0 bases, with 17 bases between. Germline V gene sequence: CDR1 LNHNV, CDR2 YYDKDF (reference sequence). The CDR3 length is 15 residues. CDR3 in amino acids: CATSKSGLYSYEQYS. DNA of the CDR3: TGTGCCACCTCAAAATCAGGGTTATACTCCTACGAGCAGTACTCC.

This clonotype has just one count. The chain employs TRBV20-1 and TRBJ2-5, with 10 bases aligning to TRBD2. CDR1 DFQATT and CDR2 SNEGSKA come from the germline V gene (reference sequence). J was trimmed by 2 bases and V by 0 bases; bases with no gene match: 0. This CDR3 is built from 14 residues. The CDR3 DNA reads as TGCAGTGCTAGAGAAGCGGGAGGGCAAGAGACCCAGTACTTC. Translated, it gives CSAREAGGQETQYF.

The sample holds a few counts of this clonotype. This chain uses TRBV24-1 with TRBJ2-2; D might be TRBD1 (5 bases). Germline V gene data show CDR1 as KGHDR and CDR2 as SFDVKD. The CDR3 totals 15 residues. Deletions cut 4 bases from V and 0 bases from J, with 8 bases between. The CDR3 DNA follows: TGTGCCACCAGTGACAGCAGGGCGAACACCGGGGAGCTGTTTTTT. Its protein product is CATSDSRANTGELFF.

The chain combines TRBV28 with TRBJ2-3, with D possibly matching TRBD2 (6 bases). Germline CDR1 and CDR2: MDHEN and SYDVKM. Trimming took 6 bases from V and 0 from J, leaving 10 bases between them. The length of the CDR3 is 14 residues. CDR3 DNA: TGTGCCAGCAGAACCGGGACTAGCACAGATACGCAGTATTTT. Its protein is CASRTGTSTDTQYF.

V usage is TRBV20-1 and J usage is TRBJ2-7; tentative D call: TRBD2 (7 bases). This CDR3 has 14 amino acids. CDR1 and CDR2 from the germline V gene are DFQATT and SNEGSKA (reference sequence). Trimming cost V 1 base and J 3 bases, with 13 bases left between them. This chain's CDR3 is CSARVGGRLYEQYF. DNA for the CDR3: TGCAGTGCTAGAGTCGGGGGGCGCCTCTACGAGCAGTACTTC.

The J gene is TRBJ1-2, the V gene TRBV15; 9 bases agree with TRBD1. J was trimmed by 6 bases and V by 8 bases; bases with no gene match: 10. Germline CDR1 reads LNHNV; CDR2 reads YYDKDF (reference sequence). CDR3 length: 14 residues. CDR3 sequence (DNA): TGTGCCACCGTCCGGGACAGGGCCGGGGATGGCTACACCTTC. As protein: CATVRDRAGDGYTF.

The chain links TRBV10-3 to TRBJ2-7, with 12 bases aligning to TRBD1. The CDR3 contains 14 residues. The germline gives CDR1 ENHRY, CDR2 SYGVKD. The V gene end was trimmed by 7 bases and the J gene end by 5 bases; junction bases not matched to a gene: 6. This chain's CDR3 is CAINTGTGGNEQYF. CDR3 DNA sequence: TGTGCCATCAATACCGGGACAGGGGGCAACGAGCAGTACTTC.